The T cell receptor beta chain described here comes from a study of shared clonotypes between healthy human individuals. Concerning this clone: Antigen specificity is unknown.

V lost 3 bases and J 4 bases, leaving 13 bases between the germline ends. From germline, CDR1 is GTSNPN and CDR2 SVGIG (reference sequence). This CDR3 is 14 amino acids long. General study results and limits: Between several donors, naive CD4 clonotypes were shared at a level of about 5%.

Study donors comprised healthy, HIV-negative adults devoid of recent acute infection or vaccination. A split of CD4+ cells into CD45RA+ naive and CD45RA-negative memory subsets was performed. The table came from immunoSEQ multiplex PCR; TCRdb's copy has only in-frame clones and leaves some out. Of more than 2,000,000 clones in the sample, 85% to 95% are singletons; the top ten hold 0.14%. The sample consisted of naive CD4+ T cells sorted from blood. Subset in this sample: CD45RA+ positively selected. The sequence derives from a man between 18 and 35 years old in good health. V usage is TRBV30 and J usage is TRBJ1-3; D remains ambiguous. CDR3 DNA: TGTGCCTGGAGGAGAGGAGTCGGGGGAAACACCATATATTTT. Encoded protein: CAWRRGVGGNTIYF.